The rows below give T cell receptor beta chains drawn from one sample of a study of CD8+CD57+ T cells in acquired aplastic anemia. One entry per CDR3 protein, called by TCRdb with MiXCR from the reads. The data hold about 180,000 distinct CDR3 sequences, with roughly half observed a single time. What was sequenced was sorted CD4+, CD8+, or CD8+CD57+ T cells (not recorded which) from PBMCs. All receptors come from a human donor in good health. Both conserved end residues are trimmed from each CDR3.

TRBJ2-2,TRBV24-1,ATRGSIAGGRTGELF
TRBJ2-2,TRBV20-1,SAQSGDKGGTGELF
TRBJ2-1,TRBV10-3,AMGTSGERGNEQF
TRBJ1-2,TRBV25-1,ASSYYSGTDYGYT
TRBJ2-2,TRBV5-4,ASSPLAGDSGELF
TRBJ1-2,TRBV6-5,ASSYDAGADYGYT
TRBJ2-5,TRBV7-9,ASSLVPETQY
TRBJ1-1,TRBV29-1,SVEENLNTEAF
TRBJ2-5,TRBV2,ASSEADQGAQY
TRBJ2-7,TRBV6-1,ASSNRDSPYEQY
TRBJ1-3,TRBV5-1,ASSLGGVFSGNTIY
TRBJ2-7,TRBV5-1,ASRVGSGAYEQY
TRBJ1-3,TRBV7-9,ASSPSRAGNTIY
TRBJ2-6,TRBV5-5,ASSFLSSGANVLT
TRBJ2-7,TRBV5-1,ASSLLAGHSYEQY
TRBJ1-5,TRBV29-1,SVEDSDSNQPQH
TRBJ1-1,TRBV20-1,SATRLNTEAF
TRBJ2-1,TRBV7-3,ASSDSGRARNEQF
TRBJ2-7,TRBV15,ASSFPGGALYEQY
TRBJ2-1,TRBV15,ATSRDGTEYNEQL
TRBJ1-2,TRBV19,ASSTRQNSNYGYT
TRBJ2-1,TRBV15,ATSSLAGDLNEQF
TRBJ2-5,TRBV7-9,ASSLGPQGGETQY
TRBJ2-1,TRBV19,ASSIGGYEQF
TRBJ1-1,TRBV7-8,ASSKDRGLMNTEAF
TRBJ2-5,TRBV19,ASSIGRQETQY
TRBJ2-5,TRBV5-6,ASSHPQEGEQPVETQY
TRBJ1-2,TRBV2,ASRTGTGGADGYT
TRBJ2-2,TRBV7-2,ASSLALHAGELF
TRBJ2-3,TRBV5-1,ASTGTRGGSTDTQY
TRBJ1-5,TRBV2,ASSERTVSNQPQH
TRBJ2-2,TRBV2,ASTQAGGSTGELF
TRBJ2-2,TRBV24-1,ATSDLQTGGLTGELF
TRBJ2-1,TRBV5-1,ASSLRGFNNEQF
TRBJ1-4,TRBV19,ATESGAGNEKLF
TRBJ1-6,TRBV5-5,ASSEQGINSPLH
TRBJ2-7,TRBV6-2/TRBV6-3,ASSPHSGTGTLEQY
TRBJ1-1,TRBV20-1,SASSPRGGIATEAF
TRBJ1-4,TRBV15,ATSGQGVLSTNEKLF
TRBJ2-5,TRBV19,ASRDFQETQY
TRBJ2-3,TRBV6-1,ASRRRGGADTQY
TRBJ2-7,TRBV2,ASSERGSGRFNEQY
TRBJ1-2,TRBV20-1,SADRGQDGYT
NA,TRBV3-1,ASGQLAGNEQY
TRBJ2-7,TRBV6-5,ASNPGQGSYEQY
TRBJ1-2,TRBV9,ASSPPASLNYGYT
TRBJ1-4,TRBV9,ASSPRSQGSGEKLF
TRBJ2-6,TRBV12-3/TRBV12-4,ASSQHAVSSGANVLT
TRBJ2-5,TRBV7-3,ASSPTGAQETQY
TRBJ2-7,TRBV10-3,AIRTGDSDEQY
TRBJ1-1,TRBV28,ASSLGKRAF
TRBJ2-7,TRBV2,ASSVGLGGKSSYEQY
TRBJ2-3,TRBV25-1,ASSEWNSGGLDTQY
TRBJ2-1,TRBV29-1,SVGPSGSQYEQF
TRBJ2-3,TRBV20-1,SAPDRGAGGSTDTQY
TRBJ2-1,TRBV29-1,SVVGVANEQF
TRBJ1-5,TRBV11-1,ASSLGTGGGNQPQH
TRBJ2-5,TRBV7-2,ASSPGTGDQETQY
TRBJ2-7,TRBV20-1,SATHGTGTNEQY
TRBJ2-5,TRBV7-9,ASSSAYLTGRQETQY